The rows below give T cell receptor beta chains drawn from one sample of a study of blood T cell repertoires in COVID-19. TCRdb keeps only in-frame clones here, not all; method: immunoSEQ multiplex PCR. The sample consists of 65,000 to 90,000 clones, around nine tenths of them appearing once. Sequenced: peripheral blood. Receptors originate from a man aged 30-40 years with acute or convalescent COVID-19. Each CDR3 is given with its conserved first and last residue. A D gene is named only where the DNA matches it firmly. Size values are once, few and many counts, or a class for expanded clones, and some rows have none.

j_call: TRBJ2-3
clone_size: -
d_call: TRBD2
v_call: TRBV7-2
cdr3_aa: CASSNGLAGWFSGTDTQYF
cdr3_nt: TGTGCCAGCAGCAATGGACTAGCGGGATGGTTCTCCGGAACAGATACGCAGTATTTT

j_call: TRBJ2-1
clone_size: -
d_call: TRBD2
v_call: TRBV7-2
cdr3_aa: CASSLLTSGWGEQFF
cdr3_nt: TGTGCCAGCAGTTTATTGACTAGCGGGTGGGGTGAGCAGTTCTTC

j_call: TRBJ2-7
clone_size: -
d_call: -
v_call: TRBV11-2
cdr3_aa: CASSLPTNAYEQYF
cdr3_nt: TGTGCCAGCAGCTTACCGACTAATGCCTACGAGCAGTACTTC

j_call: TRBJ2-1
clone_size: -
d_call: TRBD2
v_call: TRBV4-3
cdr3_aa: CASSRLRLAVYNEQFF
cdr3_nt: TGCGCCAGCAGCCGACTCAGACTAGCGGTCTACAATGAGCAGTTCTTC

j_call: TRBJ1-6
clone_size: -
d_call: -
v_call: TRBV29-1
cdr3_aa: CSVRTDSNSPLHF
cdr3_nt: TGCAGCGTTAGGACAGACAGCAATTCACCCCTCCACTTT

j_call: TRBJ2-1
clone_size: -
d_call: -
v_call: TRBV7-9
cdr3_aa: CASSPIGGPGNEQFF
cdr3_nt: TGTGCCAGCAGCCCCATCGGAGGGCCGGGCAATGAGCAGTTCTTC

j_call: TRBJ2-1
clone_size: -
d_call: TRBD2
v_call: TRBV6-5
cdr3_aa: CASSAGTSGIEQFF
cdr3_nt: TGTGCCAGCAGCGCCGGGACTAGCGGGATTGAGCAGTTCTTC

j_call: TRBJ2-2
clone_size: -
d_call: -
v_call: TRBV7-3
cdr3_aa: CASSPGGPGELFF
cdr3_nt: TGTGCCAGCAGCCCCGGGGGTCCCGGGGAGCTGTTTTTT

j_call: TRBJ2-1
clone_size: -
d_call: TRBD2
v_call: TRBV14
cdr3_aa: CASSLPLGGGREAKFF
cdr3_nt: TGTGCCAGCAGCCTCCCTTTAGGCGGCGGGAGGGAAGCGAAGTTCTTC

j_call: TRBJ1-1
clone_size: -
d_call: -
v_call: TRBV7-2
cdr3_aa: CASSLAEFLNTEAFF
cdr3_nt: TGTGCCAGCAGCTTAGCGGAGTTCCTGAACACTGAAGCTTTCTTT

j_call: TRBJ2-5
clone_size: -
d_call: TRBD1
v_call: TRBV7-9
cdr3_aa: CASSFPTGVETQYF
cdr3_nt: TGTGCCAGCAGCTTCCCAACAGGGGTAGAGACCCAGTACTTC

j_call: TRBJ2-7
clone_size: -
d_call: -
v_call: TRBV2
cdr3_aa: CASRREGKSSYEQYF
cdr3_nt: TGTGCCAGCAGACGGGAAGGGAAGAGCTCCTACGAGCAGTACTTC

j_call: TRBJ2-5
clone_size: -
d_call: TRBD2
v_call: TRBV5-4
cdr3_aa: CATTGGGTETQYF
cdr3_nt: TGTGCCACCACGGGCGGGGGAACCGAGACCCAGTACTTC

j_call: TRBJ2-1
clone_size: -
d_call: TRBD2
v_call: TRBV9
cdr3_aa: CASSEGLAPYNEQFF
cdr3_nt: TGTGCCAGCAGCGAGGGACTAGCACCGTACAATGAGCAGTTCTTC

j_call: TRBJ2-7
clone_size: -
d_call: TRBD1
v_call: TRBV3-1/TRBV3-2
cdr3_aa: CASKGQGSNEQYF
cdr3_nt: TGTGCCAGCAAGGGACAGGGTTCGAACGAGCAGTACTTC

j_call: TRBJ2-6
clone_size: once
d_call: -
v_call: TRBV6-1
cdr3_aa: CASSDSRSGANVLTF
cdr3_nt: TGTGCCAGCAGTGACAGTCGCTCTGGGGCCAACGTCCTGACTTTC

j_call: TRBJ1-2
clone_size: -
d_call: -
v_call: TRBV10-1
cdr3_aa: CASSETGRGYTF
cdr3_nt: TGCGCCAGCAGTGAAACAGGGCGAGGCTACACCTTC

j_call: TRBJ2-5
clone_size: -
d_call: -
v_call: TRBV5-1
cdr3_aa: CASSLQGTQYF
cdr3_nt: TGCGCCAGCAGCCTACAGGGGACCCAGTACTTC

j_call: TRBJ1-2
clone_size: -
d_call: -
v_call: TRBV6-5
cdr3_aa: CASRTDTNNYGYTF
cdr3_nt: TGTGCCAGCAGAACCGACACAAATAACTATGGCTACACCTTC

j_call: TRBJ2-3
clone_size: -
d_call: TRBD1
v_call: TRBV27
cdr3_aa: CASSSFQTGNTQYF
cdr3_nt: TGTGCCAGCAGTTCCTTTCAGACAGGGAATACGCAGTATTTT

j_call: TRBJ1-5
clone_size: -
d_call: TRBD1
v_call: TRBV6-2/TRBV6-3
cdr3_aa: CASSPSPDRANQPQHF
cdr3_nt: TGTGCCAGCAGTCCCAGCCCCGACAGGGCCAATCAGCCCCAGCATTTT

j_call: TRBJ1-2
clone_size: -
d_call: TRBD1
v_call: TRBV29-1
cdr3_aa: CSVDVRDREGYGYTF
cdr3_nt: TGCAGCGTTGACGTCCGGGACAGGGAGGGCTATGGCTACACCTTC

j_call: TRBJ1-5
clone_size: -
d_call: TRBD1
v_call: TRBV5-6
cdr3_aa: CASSSSQGASNQPQHF
cdr3_nt: TGTGCCAGCAGCTCCTCACAGGGGGCGAGCAATCAGCCCCAGCATTTT

j_call: TRBJ2-4
clone_size: -
d_call: -
v_call: TRBV19
cdr3_aa: CASSMMEDRGGQYF
cdr3_nt: TGTGCCAGTAGTATGATGGAGGATCGAGGTGGGCAGTACTTC

j_call: TRBJ2-5
clone_size: many
d_call: -
v_call: TRBV6-4
cdr3_aa: CASPLSSGSRGPETQYF
cdr3_nt: TGTGCCAGCCCCCTCTCCAGCGGGTCTAGGGGTCCAGAGACCCAGTACTTC

j_call: TRBJ2-7
clone_size: -
d_call: -
v_call: TRBV7-9
cdr3_aa: CASSPLDEQYF
cdr3_nt: TGTGCCAGCAGCCCCCTCGACGAGCAGTACTTC

j_call: TRBJ1-5
clone_size: -
d_call: -
v_call: TRBV20-1
cdr3_aa: CSASSGWGGQPQHF
cdr3_nt: TGCAGTGCTAGTTCCGGCTGGGGCGGTCAGCCCCAGCATTTT

j_call: TRBJ1-1
clone_size: -
d_call: -
v_call: TRBV23-1
cdr3_aa: CASSHPTVNTEAFF
cdr3_nt: TGCGCCAGCAGTCACCCGACAGTTAACACTGAAGCTTTCTTT

j_call: TRBJ2-1
clone_size: once
d_call: TRBD2
v_call: TRBV6-5
cdr3_aa: CASSSSGRAGVEQFF
cdr3_nt: TGTGCCAGCAGCTCTAGCGGGAGGGCCGGGGTTGAGCAGTTCTTC

j_call: TRBJ2-5
clone_size: -
d_call: TRBD2
v_call: TRBV11-2
cdr3_aa: CASGASGKRETQYF
cdr3_nt: TGTGCCAGCGGCGCTAGCGGGAAAAGAGAGACCCAGTACTTC

j_call: TRBJ1-3
clone_size: -
d_call: -
v_call: TRBV30
cdr3_aa: CAWSVSGHLSGNTIYF
cdr3_nt: TGTGCCTGGAGTGTATCGGGACATCTCTCTGGAAACACCATATATTTT

j_call: TRBJ2-7
clone_size: -
d_call: TRBD2
v_call: TRBV7-2
cdr3_aa: CASSFTSVYEQYF
cdr3_nt: TGTGCCAGCAGCTTTACTAGCGTCTACGAGCAGTACTTC

j_call: TRBJ1-6
clone_size: -
d_call: -
v_call: TRBV19
cdr3_aa: CASSFASGSYNSPLHF
cdr3_nt: TGTGCCAGTAGTTTCGCGTCCGGCTCCTATAATTCACCCCTCCACTTT

j_call: TRBJ2-1
clone_size: -
d_call: TRBD2
v_call: TRBV4-1
cdr3_aa: CASSQTDSGGISYNEQFF
cdr3_nt: TGCGCCAGCAGCCAGACTGATAGCGGGGGGATCTCCTACAATGAGCAGTTCTTC

j_call: TRBJ1-2
clone_size: -
d_call: TRBD1
v_call: TRBV4-3
cdr3_aa: CASSQEGQGKGYTF
cdr3_nt: TGCGCCAGCAGCCAAGAGGGACAGGGGAAGGGCTACACCTTC

j_call: TRBJ2-1
clone_size: -
d_call: TRBD2
v_call: TRBV28
cdr3_aa: CASSLGRLAPYNEQFF
cdr3_nt: TGTGCCAGCAGTTTAGGGCGACTAGCCCCCTACAATGAGCAGTTCTTC

j_call: TRBJ1-4
clone_size: -
d_call: -
v_call: TRBV27
cdr3_aa: CASRDPGGGWVEKLFF
cdr3_nt: TGTGCCAGCAGGGACCCGGGGGGAGGGTGGGTTGAAAAACTGTTTTTT

j_call: TRBJ1-6
clone_size: -
d_call: TRBD1
v_call: TRBV25-1
cdr3_aa: CASSDPSGGNSPLHF
cdr3_nt: TGTGCCAGCAGTGATCCCTCAGGGGGAAATTCACCCCTCCACTTT

j_call: TRBJ2-4
clone_size: -
d_call: -
v_call: TRBV27
cdr3_aa: CASGTREGEFIQYF
cdr3_nt: TGTGCCAGCGGCACCAGGGAGGGGGAATTCATTCAGTACTTC

j_call: TRBJ1-5
clone_size: -
d_call: -
v_call: TRBV7-9
cdr3_aa: CASSLSGNQPQHF
cdr3_nt: TGTGCCAGCAGCTTATCGGGTAACCAGCCCCAGCATTTT

j_call: TRBJ2-7
clone_size: -
d_call: -
v_call: TRBV18
cdr3_aa: CASSPGLRDSYEQYF
cdr3_nt: TGTGCCAGCTCACCAGGGTTGAGGGACTCCTACGAGCAGTACTTC

j_call: TRBJ2-7
clone_size: -
d_call: -
v_call: TRBV28
cdr3_aa: CATARGFEQYF
cdr3_nt: TGTGCCACCGCCCGGGGTTTCGAGCAGTACTTC

j_call: TRBJ2-1
clone_size: -
d_call: TRBD2
v_call: TRBV28
cdr3_aa: CARVFTGTSGRTYNEQFF
cdr3_nt: TGTGCCAGGGTCTTCACCGGGACTAGCGGGAGGACCTACAATGAGCAGTTCTTC

j_call: TRBJ1-5
clone_size: -
d_call: TRBD1
v_call: TRBV30
cdr3_aa: CAWSEDRNQPQHF
cdr3_nt: TGTGCCTGGAGCGAGGACAGGAATCAGCCCCAGCATTTT

j_call: TRBJ1-2
clone_size: -
d_call: -
v_call: TRBV6-5
cdr3_aa: CASSSRGGYTF
cdr3_nt: TGTGCCAGCAGCAGCCGGGGTGGCTACACCTTC

j_call: TRBJ1-5
clone_size: -
d_call: TRBD1
v_call: TRBV30
cdr3_aa: CAWSFRDRGGNQPQHF
cdr3_nt: TGTGCCTGGAGTTTCCGGGACAGGGGCGGGAATCAGCCCCAGCATTTT

j_call: TRBJ2-3
clone_size: medium-sized
d_call: -
v_call: TRBV7-9
cdr3_aa: CASSNRLADTQYF
cdr3_nt: TGTGCCAGCAGCAACAGGTTGGCAGATACGCAGTATTTT

j_call: TRBJ2-1
clone_size: -
d_call: TRBD2
v_call: TRBV7-9
cdr3_aa: CASSLALAGAMNEQFF
cdr3_nt: TGTGCCAGCAGCTTAGCTCTAGCGGGAGCTATGAATGAGCAGTTCTTC